The clone carrying this T cell receptor (beta chain) has a handful of counts. This entry comes from a study of cytomegalovirus exposure and HLA in healthy donors. Though probably carrying unrecorded immune exposures, donors were nominally healthy at sampling. Primers for the PCR totalled 60 Vbeta and 13 Jbeta. The table came from immunoSEQ multiplex PCR; TCRdb's copy has only in-frame clones and leaves some out. The sample lists tens of thousands of clones, around 74% occurring once. Germline values: CDR1 MNHNY, CDR2 SVGAGI (reference sequence). With V trimmed by 6 bases and J by 2 bases, 7 bases remained unmatched. The length of the CDR3 is 16 residues.

V and J are TRBV6-6 and TRBJ1-6, with 7 nucleotides matching TRBD1. The receptor's source is a man in his thirties or forties in good health and CMV-seropositive. The material sequenced was PBMCs. This CDR3 reads CASRLGTATYNSPLHF. The CDR3 DNA sequence: TGTGCCAGCAGACTAGGGACAGCCACCTATAATTCACCCCTCCACTTT.